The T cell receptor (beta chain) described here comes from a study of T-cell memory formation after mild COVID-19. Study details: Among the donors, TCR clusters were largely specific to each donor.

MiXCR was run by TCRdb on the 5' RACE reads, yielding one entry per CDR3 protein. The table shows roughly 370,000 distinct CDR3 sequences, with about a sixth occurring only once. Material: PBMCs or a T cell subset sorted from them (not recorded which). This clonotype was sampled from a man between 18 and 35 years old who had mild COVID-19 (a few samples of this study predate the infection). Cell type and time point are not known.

CDR3 amino acids: CASSLDPTPSVPNQPQHF. The CDR3 nucleotides read TGTGCCAGCAGCTTGGACCCGACGCCCTCGGTGCCGAATCAGCCCCAGCATTTT. The chain uses TRBV5-6 and TRBJ1-5; D gene ambiguous. Trimming stripped 0 bases from V and 4 bases from J, with 20 bases between. CDR3 size: 18 residues. The germline CDR1 and CDR2 sequences are SGHDT and YYEEEE.